The entry below gives a single T cell receptor (beta chain) sequence along with its context. The method was immunoSEQ multiplex PCR; TCRdb's version includes in-frame clones alone and lacks a portion of them. This table holds fewer than 150,000 clones, 90% to 98% found once. This specimen comes from a study of T cell changes during pregnancy in multiple sclerosis. Trimming took off 6 bases at V and 4 bases at J, with 15 bases between the two ends. Germline V gene lookup returns CDR1 MNHEY and CDR2 SMNVEV (reference sequence). This CDR3 region has 14 residues. V is TRBV27 and J is TRBJ1-1; the D gene is possibly TRBD1 (6 bases). The receptor comes from a female donor with multiple sclerosis, enrolled in a pregnancy study. The starting material was peripheral blood, obtained after pregnancy. The CDR3 coding sequence is TGTGCCAGCAGAAACAGGGCGTTAGTCACTGAAGCTTTCTTT. Protein product: CASRNRALVTEAFF.